Each of the 15 T cell receptor beta chains below was sequenced from the same sample in a study of T-cell reconstitution after alpha-beta-depleted transplantation in children. The TCRbeta library incorporated unique molecular identifiers. TCRdb reprocessed the PCR reads via MiXCR and lists one record per CDR3 protein. The table records a few hundred thousand distinct CDR3 sequences, roughly a tenth of them present only once. The sample here was PBMCs, taken before TCRalphabeta/CD19-depleted stem cell transplant. The receptors stem from a boy in the first two years of life with acute myeloid leukemia, due to receive a stem cell transplant.

V is TRBV28 and J is TRBJ2-5, with D possibly matching TRBD1 (5 bases). Germline V gene sequence: CDR1 MDHEN, CDR2 SYDVKM. This CDR3 is built from 15 residues. V was cut by 5 bases and J by 7 bases, with 20 bases left in between. The CDR3 loop reads CASSAKSGWGGTQYF. CDR3 DNA: TGTGCCAGCAGTGCCAAATCTGGGTGGGGCGGGACCCAGTACTTC.

The CDR3 is CSARGLGGYNEQFF. CDR3 DNA sequence: TGCAGTGCTAGGGGACTAGGGGGTTACAATGAGCAGTTCTTC. The chain recombines TRBV20-1 with TRBJ2-1; 8 bases fit TRBD2. Germline CDR1 is DFQATT and CDR2 is SNEGSKA (reference sequence). The CDR3 runs to 14 residues. The J segment lost 4 bases and the V segment lost 3 bases, leaving 5 bases of the junction unmatched.

This clonotype appeared a single time. The chain employs TRBV13 and TRBJ2-7, with unresolved D. Trimming left V 4 bases short and J 6 bases short, with 10 bases between. CDR3 length equals 12 residues. Germline CDR1 reads PRHDT; CDR2 reads FYEKMQ (reference sequence). In DNA, the CDR3 is TGTGCCAGCAGCTCCCGGCCCCCCGAGCAGTACTTC. Its translation: CASSSRPPEQYF.

This clonotype has at least ten counts. CDR3 protein: CASRPTGMKNTEAFF. The CDR3, as DNA: TGTGCCAGCAGACCGACAGGGATGAAAAACACTGAAGCTTTCTTT. This chain joins TRBV6-2 or TRBV6-3 and TRBJ1-1; 7 nucleotides match TRBD1. This CDR3 is built from 15 residues. CDR1 is MNHEY, CDR2 SVGEGT, per germline. V shed 6 bases and J 2 bases; nucleotides not matched to a gene: 9.

The V gene is TRBV11-2, the J gene TRBJ2-5, with D unresolved. The germline CDR1 and CDR2 sequences are SGHAT and FQNNGV. The CDR3 covers 14 residues. V was cut by 4 bases and J by 5 bases, with 14 bases left in between. The CDR3 is CASSSPGLVETQYF. The CDR3, as DNA: TGTGCCAGCAGCTCACCCGGTCTCGTTGAGACCCAGTACTTC.

There are many counts of this clonotype. V gene TRBV7-6 combines with J gene TRBJ2-7; D possibly corresponds to TRBD2 (5 bases). Per the germline V gene, CDR1 is SGHVS and CDR2 is FNYEAQ. V was trimmed by 7 bases and J by 0 bases, leaving 16 bases between them. CDR3 length: 15 residues. CDR3 protein: CASILGEMSSYEQYF. For the CDR3, the DNA is TGTGCCAGCATCTTGGGAGAAATGAGCTCCTACGAGCAGTACTTC.

The sample holds many counts of this clonotype. The genes are TRBV21-1 and TRBJ2-7. TRBV21-1 constitutes a pseudogene. This CDR3 is 14 amino acids long. CDR3: CASSKPQAFYEQYF. The CDR3 DNA sequence: TGTGCCAGCAGCAAACCGCAGGCGTTCTACGAGCAGTACTTC.

This clonotype was detected ten times or more. Germline is not matched at one junction end, which may reflect a read error. The rearrangement joins TRBV7-9 to TRBJ2-2; D may correspond to TRBD1 or TRBD2 (5 bases each). The germline V gene encodes CDR1 SEHNR and CDR2 FQNEAQ (reference sequence). The CDR3 consists of 14 residues. The CDR3 region is CASSVEENTGDLFF. The CDR3 DNA reads TGTGCCAGCAGCGTGGAGGAGAACACCGGGGACCTGTTTTTT.

In this sample, this clonotype turned up many times. Germline and junction disagree at one end, which may indicate a read error. The chain couples TRBV18 to TRBJ2-5; 10 positions match TRBD2. This CDR3 is 17 amino acids long. From germline, CDR1 is KGHSH and CDR2 LQKENI. The CDR3 bases are TGTGCCAGCTCACCCTACAGACTAGCGGGCCATCAAGATACCCAGTACTTC. Translated, it gives CASSPYRLAGHQDTQYF.

This clonotype was observed many times. The chain recombines TRBV3-1 with TRBJ2-5; D is perhaps TRBD1 or TRBD2 (5 bases each). This CDR3 region has 13 residues. V was shortened by 2 bases and J by 6 bases, with 10 bases between the two germline ends. CDR1 is LGHDT, CDR2 YNNKEL, per germline (reference sequence). This chain's CDR3 is CASSQSGRQTQYF. The CDR3 DNA reads TGTGCCAGCAGCCAATCGGGACGGCAGACCCAGTACTTC.

This clonotype was counted ten times or more. The chain couples TRBV7-3 to TRBJ2-3, with 11 bases matching TRBD2. The trim removed 5 bases at V and 0 bases at J, leaving 10 bases unmatched. The CDR3 runs 18 residues. Germline CDR1 reads SGHTA; CDR2 reads FQGTGA. The CDR3 loop is CASSLVGLAGASTDTQYF. For the CDR3, the DNA is TGTGCCAGCAGCCTCGTAGGACTAGCGGGCGCTAGCACAGATACGCAGTATTTT.

This clonotype appeared a few times. The chain links TRBV29-1 to TRBJ2-1, with 11 bases that match TRBD2. V lost 5 bases and J lost 3; bases outside the gene matches: 9. In germline, CDR1 is SQVTM, CDR2 ANQGSEA. The CDR3 is 16 amino acids. CDR3 sequence: CSVFSRLAGIYNEQFF. The CDR3 DNA is TGCAGCGTTTTTTCCCGACTAGCGGGGATCTACAATGAGCAGTTCTTC.

There are many counts of this clonotype. V usage is TRBV5-1 and J usage is TRBJ2-1, with 9 bases lining up with TRBD1. Per the germline V gene, CDR1 is SGHRS and CDR2 is YFSETQ. V gave up 0 bases and J gave up 8 bases; unmatched junction bases: 12. The CDR3 extends over 17 amino acids. The CDR3: CASSLGGTGFLYDEQFF. The CDR3 DNA follows: TGCGCCAGCAGCTTGGGTGGGACAGGGTTTCTTTACGATGAGCAGTTCTTC. The full variable domain, rest sourced from reference TRBV5-1 and TRBJ2-1, is KAGVTQTPRYLIKTRGQQVTLSCSPISGHRSVSWYQQTPGQGLQFLFEYFSETQRNKGNFPGRFSGRQFSNSRSEMNVSTLELGDSALYLCASSLGGTGFLYDEQFFGPGTRLTVL.

This clonotype was seen ten or more times. The chain couples TRBV7-2 to TRBJ2-4, with D perhaps TRBD2 (5 bases). The CDR3 covers 13 residues. The germline V gene encodes CDR1 SGHTA and CDR2 FQGNSA. With 5 bases removed from V and 0 bases from J, the gap between germline ends came to 5 bases. The DNA for the CDR3 is TGTGCCAGCAGCGGACTAGCCAAAAACATTCAGTACTTC. Its translation is CASSGLAKNIQYF.

This clonotype was detected many times. This chain connects TRBV20-1 to TRBJ2-5; TRBD1 might be the D (5 bases). Between the trimmed V and J ends, which lost 2 bases and 5 bases, there was a span of 12 bases. Germline V CDR1 and CDR2: DFQATT, SNEGSKA (reference sequence). The CDR3 is 13 amino acids. Here the CDR3 reads CSARPDSEETQYF. For the CDR3, the DNA is TGCAGTGCTAGACCCGACAGTGAGGAGACCCAGTACTTC.